The text below deals with one T cell receptor (beta chain). Its antigen is undetermined. This sample is drawn from a study of T cell responses to AZD1222 COVID-19 vaccine. Study findings and constraints: Reportedly, close to half of spike-specific TCRs are directed against unmutated variant regions. Sampling captured repertoires only after the peak T cell response.

Sequenced by immunoSEQ multiplex PCR; TCRdb stores in-frame clones only, minus some. The sample lists over 110,000 clones, 75% to 90% occurring once. Second doses at about 4 or about 12 weeks were pooled. This CDR3 region has 14 residues. The J segment lost 6 bases and the V segment lost 2 bases, leaving 4 bases of the junction unmatched. From germline, CDR1 is SGHNT and CDR2 YENEEA. The sequenced sample was peripheral blood, obtained 28 days after the second AZD1222 dose. V is TRBV11-3 and J is TRBJ2-7; 10 nucleotides line up with TRBD2. The sequence came from an adult who received the AZD1222 COVID-19 vaccine. The CDR3 DNA follows: TGTGCCAGCAGCTTACAACTAGCGGGAAGCGAGCAGTACTTC. Translating gives CASSLQLAGSEQYF.